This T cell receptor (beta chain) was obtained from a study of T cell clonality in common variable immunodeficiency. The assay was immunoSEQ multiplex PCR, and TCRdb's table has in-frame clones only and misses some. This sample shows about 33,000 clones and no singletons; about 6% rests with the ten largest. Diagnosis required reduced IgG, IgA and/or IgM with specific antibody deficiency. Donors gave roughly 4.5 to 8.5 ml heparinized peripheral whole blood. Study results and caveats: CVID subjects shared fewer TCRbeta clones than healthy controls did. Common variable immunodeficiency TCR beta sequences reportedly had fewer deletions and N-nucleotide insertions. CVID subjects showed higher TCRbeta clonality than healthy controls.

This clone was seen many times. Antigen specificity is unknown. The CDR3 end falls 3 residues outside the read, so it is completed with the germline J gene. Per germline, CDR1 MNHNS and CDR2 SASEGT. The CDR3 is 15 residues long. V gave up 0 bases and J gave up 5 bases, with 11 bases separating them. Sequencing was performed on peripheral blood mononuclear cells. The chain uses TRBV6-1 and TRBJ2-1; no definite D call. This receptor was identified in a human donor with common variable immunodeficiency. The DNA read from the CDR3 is TGTGCCAGCAGTGAAGCGTGGCAGAGCGACAATGAG. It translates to CASSEAWQSDNE. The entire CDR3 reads CASSEAWQSDNEQFF.